This T cell receptor beta chain was captured by sequencing in a study of shared clonotypes between healthy human individuals. The deep-level immunoSEQ assay was used. Profiling relied on immunoSEQ multiplex PCR, and the TCRdb table lists in-frame clones only, not all of them. The sample gives over 2,000,000 clones, roughly 93% of which show up once; around 1.8% is in the top ten. Naive CD8 cells, CD45RO-negative and positively selected for CCR7, excluded terminally differentiated effector memory CD45RA+ cells. HIV-negative, healthy adults without recent acute infections or vaccinations were the donors. Germline loops: CDR1 SGHRS, CDR2 YFSETQ. J gave up 5 bases and V 4 bases, and 9 bases lay outside the gene matches. This CDR3 is 17 amino acids long.

This sequence was found in a man aged 18 to 30 in good health. Some clones in this sample may be carry-over from other donors' samples. Sequenced input: naive CD8+ T cells from PBMCs. The rearrangement uses TRBV5-1 and TRBJ2-1, with TRBD2 matching over 13 bases. DNA of the CDR3: TGCGCCAGCAGCCGGCCCGAAGGACTAGCGGGGGACAATGAGCAGTTCTTC. It yields the protein CASSRPEGLAGDNEQFF.